This T cell receptor (beta chain) was obtained from a study of shared T cell receptors in the human thymus. The ends were cut back, 7 bases at V and 4 bases at J, with 19 bases in the middle. Germline V CDR1 and CDR2: MDHEN, SYDVKM. The CDR3 contains 15 residues. This clone appeared once. Assay used: immunoSEQ multiplex PCR; TCRdb lists only in-frame clones, some missing. Of about 660,000 clones in the sample, 80% to 90% were seen once. This sample also belongs to another study, concerning human thymus T cells. From that second work: Thymic samples were excised during corrective heart operations.

This TCR was sampled from a boy less than two years old with a congenital heart defect. The sequenced material came from thymocytes. This chain connects TRBV28 to TRBJ1-1, with D perhaps matching TRBD1 (5 bases). CDR3 protein: CASTNGGTGGTEAFF. In DNA form, the CDR3 reads TGTGCCAGCACCAACGGGGGTACAGGCGGCACTGAAGCTTTCTTT.